The 23 T cell receptor beta chains below were found in one sample sequenced in a study of cytomegalovirus exposure and HLA in healthy donors. With 60 Vbeta and 13 Jbeta primers, the PCR was carried out. The assay was immunoSEQ multiplex PCR, and TCRdb's table has in-frame clones only and misses some. This sample has some 65,000 clones, with approximately 72% found just once. Sequenced input: PBMCs. Source of these receptors: a woman aged 25 to 45 in good health and CMV-seronegative.

This clone was recorded a few times. The chain combines TRBV7-8 with TRBJ1-5; 7 bases align to TRBD1. Germline lookup yields CDR1 SGHVS and CDR2 FQNEAQ. This CDR3 has 16 residues. The V gene end was trimmed by 0 bases and the J gene end by 9 bases; junction bases not matched to a gene: 11. The CDR3 is CASSLASGTASRPQHF. For the CDR3, the DNA is TGTGCCAGCAGCTTAGCGAGTGGGACAGCGTCACGGCCCCAGCATTTT.

V is TRBV7-2 and J is TRBJ2-7; 15 nucleotides align to TRBD2. The CDR3 covers 17 residues. J gave up 3 bases and V 3 bases, and 6 bases lay outside the gene matches. The germline V gene has CDR1 SGHTA and CDR2 FQGNSA. The CDR3 DNA follows: TGTGCCAGCAGCTTCCGACGGACTAGCGGGGGGGACTACGAGCAGTACTTC. It yields the protein CASSFRRTSGGDYEQYF.

Regarding this clone: Without the conserved terminal phenylalanine or tryptophan, this CDR3 likely stems from a read error. The chain links TRBV9 to TRBJ1-3, with TRBD1 matching 7 bases. The CDR3 has 16 amino acids. The germline V gene has CDR1 SGDLS and CDR2 YYNGEE. J gave up 0 bases and V 4 bases, and 7 bases lay outside the gene matches. CDR3 bases: TGTGCCAGCAGCCAGACAGGGTCCCCCTCTGGAAACACCATATATGTT. Amino acids: CASSQTGSPSGNTIYV.

CDR3 bases: TGTGCCAGAGGGACAGGGTTTCAGCCCCAGCATTTT. Translated, it gives CARGTGFQPQHF. V gene TRBV2 combines with J gene TRBJ1-5; the match to TRBD1 covers 9 bases. J lost 6 bases, V lost 9 bases, and 3 bases had no gene match. The germline V gene has CDR1 SNHLY and CDR2 FYNNEI. CDR3 size: 12 residues. The entire variable domain, with the rest obtained from reference TRBV2 and TRBJ1-5, is as follows: EPEVTQTPSHQVTQMGQEVILRCVPISNHLYFYWYRQILGQKVEFLVSFYNNEISEKSEIFDDQFSVERPDGSNFTLKIRSTKLEDSAMYFCARGTGFQPQHFGDGTRLSIL.

The chain links TRBV2 to TRBJ1-2, with TRBD1 matching 8 bases. The germline gives CDR1 SNHLY, CDR2 FYNNEI. CDR3 length: 15 residues. V lost 1 base, J lost 1 base, and 2 bases stayed unmatched. The CDR3 coding sequence is TGTGCCAGCAGTGAAGTCGACAGGGGTAACTATGGCTACACCTTC. It is translated as CASSEVDRGNYGYTF.

CDR3 DNA: TGTGCCAGCAGGGCGGGACTGAGTACTAATCAGCCCCAGCATTTT. Its protein is CASRAGLSTNQPQHF. This rearrangement joins TRBV27 to TRBJ1-5; TRBD1 might be the D (5 bases). In germline, CDR1 is MNHEY, CDR2 SMNVEV (reference sequence). V lost 6 bases and J 4 bases, leaving 16 bases between the germline ends. The length of the CDR3 is 15 residues.

This clone was seen a few times. The gene calls are TRBV10-3 and TRBJ2-1, with 7 bases matching TRBD2. The CDR3 spans 15 residues. J was trimmed by 6 bases and V by 3 bases; bases with no gene match: 8. Looked up from germline, CDR1 is ENHRY and CDR2 is SYGVKD. For the CDR3, the DNA is TGTGCCATCAGTGAAGGCGGGGGTCTAGGCAATGAGCAGTTCTTC. Translation: CAISEGGGLGNEQFF.

The CDR3 bases are TGTGCCAGCAGAACAGGGGACGGCCGTTCACCCCTCCACTTT. Its translation: CASRTGDGRSPLHF. The gene calls are TRBV7-9 and TRBJ1-6, with 7 bases aligning to TRBD1. Trimming removed 6 bases from V and 9 bases from J; junction bases left unmatched: 8. Looked up from germline, CDR1 is SEHNR and CDR2 is FQNEAQ (reference sequence). The CDR3 covers 14 residues.

This chain links TRBV2 with TRBJ2-3; 8 nucleotides agree with TRBD1. The CDR3 spans 16 residues. Per the germline V gene, CDR1 is SNHLY and CDR2 is FYNNEI. Unmatched junction bases numbered 10, after V lost 3 bases and J lost 5 bases. In nucleotides, the CDR3 is TGTGCCAGCAGTGAGTGGCGGCAGGGGGCAGGAGATACGCAGTATTTT. Protein sequence: CASSEWRQGAGDTQYF. Full variable domain (remainder filled in from reference TRBV2 and TRBJ2-3): EPEVTQTPSHQVTQMGQEVILRCVPISNHLYFYWYRQILGQKVEFLVSFYNNEISEKSEIFDDQFSVERPDGSNFTLKIRSTKLEDSAMYFCASSEWRQGAGDTQYFGPGTRLTVL.

This clone has just a few counts. The gene calls are TRBV7-2 and TRBJ2-5; the match to TRBD2 covers 16 bases. CDR3 length: 16 residues. Trimming cost V 2 bases and J 7 bases; bases outside gene matches: 4. Looked up from germline, CDR1 is SGHTA and CDR2 is FQGNSA. The CDR3 bases are TGTGCCAGCAGCTTAAGAGGGACTAGCGGGGGGGCGACCCAGTACTTC. Translated: CASSLRGTSGGATQYF.

This clone was recorded only once. This chain links TRBV14 with TRBJ2-5; D perhaps matches TRBD2 (5 bases). In germline, CDR1 is SGHDN, CDR2 FVKESK. The V gene lost 1 base and the J gene lost 7 bases, with 16 bases spanning the gap. The CDR3 totals 15 residues. CDR3 loop: CASSQASQRHGTQYF. The CDR3 region has the DNA TGTGCCAGCAGCCAAGCTTCCCAGCGGCACGGGACCCAGTACTTC.

With respect to this clone: The junction departs from the called germline gene at one end, perhaps through a read error. The chain carries TRBV6-6 and TRBJ2-5; D remains ambiguous. The CDR3 has 16 amino acids. The germline V gene has CDR1 MNHNY and CDR2 SVGAGI (reference sequence). The CDR3 protein is CASSPRKSSFQETLYF. The CDR3 coding sequence is TGTGCCAGCAGCCCGCGAAAGAGTAGCTTTCAAGAGACCCTGTACTTC.

The J gene is TRBJ2-2, the V gene TRBV9; TRBD1 agrees at 9 bases. V was clipped by 0 bases and J by 7 bases; unmatched bases: 7. The CDR3 runs to 16 residues. The V gene's germline CDR1 is SGDLS and CDR2 YYNGEE. The CDR3 region is CASSVAGTGQDGELFF. The CDR3 nucleotides read TGTGCCAGCAGCGTAGCCGGGACAGGGCAGGACGGGGAGCTGTTTTTT.

The table lists this clone with a few counts. The chain joins TRBV5-4 to TRBJ1-2; 8 positions agree with TRBD1. This CDR3 is 16 amino acids long. In germline, CDR1 is SGHNT, CDR2 YYREEE (reference sequence). Trimming took 9 bases from V and 0 from J; bases not matched to a gene: 13. CDR3 coding DNA: TGTGCCACCTTACCCAGGACAGGGCTCACTAACTATGGCTACACCTTC. It translates to CATLPRTGLTNYGYTF.

This clone showed up just a few times. The V call is TRBV6-5, the J call TRBJ2-7; no definite D call. The V gene's germline CDR1 is MNHEY and CDR2 SVGAGI. V gave up 4 bases and J gave up 3 bases, with 4 bases separating them. The CDR3 has 11 residues. The CDR3 nucleotides are TGTGCCAGCAGTTCAAACTACGAGCAGTACTTC. As protein: CASSSNYEQYF.

As for this clone: This sample also contains other DNA sequences that code for the same CDR3. CDR3 sequence: CASSFRGPGQPQHF. CDR3 nucleotides: TGTGCCAGCAGTTTCAGGGGTCCCGGTCAGCCCCAGCATTTT. The chain employs TRBV27 and TRBJ1-5; D might be TRBD1 (6 bases). This CDR3 comprises 14 residues. Between the trimmed V and J ends, which lost 3 bases and 6 bases, there was a span of 12 bases. In germline, CDR1 is MNHEY, CDR2 SMNVEV (reference sequence).

The table lists this clone with a few counts. This specimen includes other DNA sequences encoding the same CDR3. The chain uses TRBV6-5 and TRBJ1-5; D not resolved. Trimming took off 0 bases at V and 0 bases at J, with 6 bases between the two ends. This CDR3 comprises 15 residues. Germline loops: CDR1 MNHEY, CDR2 SVGAGI. This CDR3 is CASSYSAVSNQPQHF. CDR3 in DNA: TGTGCCAGCAGTTACTCGGCAGTTAGCAATCAGCCCCAGCATTTT.

The V gene is TRBV7-8, the J gene TRBJ1-2; a weak D match, TRBD1 (5 bases). Germline assignment: CDR1 SGHVS and CDR2 FQNEAQ. The CDR3 is 14 amino acids. Between the trimmed V and J ends, which lost 1 base and 5 bases, there was a span of 11 bases. CDR3 residues: CASSLGTGGYGYTF. The CDR3 DNA is TGTGCCAGCAGCTTAGGCACAGGCGGTTATGGCTACACCTTC.

The V gene is TRBV7-3, the J gene TRBJ2-5, with D perhaps matching TRBD1 (6 bases). V was trimmed by 6 bases and J by 1 base, leaving 9 bases between them. CDR3 length: 13 amino acids. Germline V lookup: CDR1 SGHTA, CDR2 FQGTGA. The CDR3 bases are TGTGCCAGCAGTCGACAGGTCCAAGAGACCCAGTACTTC. It translates to CASSRQVQETQYF.

V is TRBV4-1 and J is TRBJ1-2, with TRBD1 identical over 7 bases. V dropped 0 bases and J dropped 6; count of bases not matched to a gene: 13. Germline-derived CDR1 and CDR2 are MGHRA and YSYEKL. The CDR3 length is 17 residues. Written as DNA, the CDR3 is TGCGCCAGCAGCCAAGATTTGTCCACAGGGGTTTTCGATGGCTACACCTTC. Encoded protein: CASSQDLSTGVFDGYTF.

CDR3 coding DNA: TGTGCCAGTAGTTCCGAGCTGAACACTGAAGCTTTCTTT. The encoded protein is CASSSELNTEAFF. This rearrangement joins TRBV19 to TRBJ1-1; D remains ambiguous. This CDR3 contains 13 residues. V lost 5 bases and J lost 0, with 7 bases in between. Germline V gene data show CDR1 as LNHDA and CDR2 as SQIVND (reference sequence).

This clone was counted only a few times. The chain recombines TRBV6-5 with TRBJ2-1; D ambiguous. CDR1 MNHEY and CDR2 SVGAGI come from the germline V gene. The ends were cut back, 6 bases at V and 8 bases at J, with 17 bases in the middle. The CDR3 consists of 14 residues. CDR3 in amino acids: CASSPYLVFDEQFF. CDR3 bases: TGTGCCAGCAGCCCGTACTTAGTCTTCGATGAGCAGTTCTTC.

This clone was counted a single time. The chain links TRBV6-1 to TRBJ2-3, with TRBD2 identical over 10 bases. Losses at the gene ends were 4 bases for V and 11 bases for J; bases not matched to a gene: 12. Germline V gene sequence: CDR1 MNHNS, CDR2 SASEGT. The CDR3 runs 15 residues. CDR3 in DNA: TGTGCCAGCAGTGCAGGGACTAGCGCGGGGTTTAGGCAGTATTTT. Its translation: CASSAGTSAGFRQYF.